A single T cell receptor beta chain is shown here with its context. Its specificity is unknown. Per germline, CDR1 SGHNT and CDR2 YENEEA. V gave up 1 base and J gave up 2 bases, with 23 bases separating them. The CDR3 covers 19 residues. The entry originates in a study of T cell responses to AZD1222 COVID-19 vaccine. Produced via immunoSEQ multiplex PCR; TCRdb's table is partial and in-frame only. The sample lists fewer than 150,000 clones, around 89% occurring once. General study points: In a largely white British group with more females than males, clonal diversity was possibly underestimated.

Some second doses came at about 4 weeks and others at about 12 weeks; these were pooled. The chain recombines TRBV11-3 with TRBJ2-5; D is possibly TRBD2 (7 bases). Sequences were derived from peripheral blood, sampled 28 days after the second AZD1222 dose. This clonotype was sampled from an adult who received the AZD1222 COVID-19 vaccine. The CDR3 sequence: CASSLGLLGGAEKQETQYF. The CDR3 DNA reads TGTGCCAGCAGCTTAGGGCTCTTAGGGGGGGCCGAGAAACAAGAGACCCAGTACTTC.